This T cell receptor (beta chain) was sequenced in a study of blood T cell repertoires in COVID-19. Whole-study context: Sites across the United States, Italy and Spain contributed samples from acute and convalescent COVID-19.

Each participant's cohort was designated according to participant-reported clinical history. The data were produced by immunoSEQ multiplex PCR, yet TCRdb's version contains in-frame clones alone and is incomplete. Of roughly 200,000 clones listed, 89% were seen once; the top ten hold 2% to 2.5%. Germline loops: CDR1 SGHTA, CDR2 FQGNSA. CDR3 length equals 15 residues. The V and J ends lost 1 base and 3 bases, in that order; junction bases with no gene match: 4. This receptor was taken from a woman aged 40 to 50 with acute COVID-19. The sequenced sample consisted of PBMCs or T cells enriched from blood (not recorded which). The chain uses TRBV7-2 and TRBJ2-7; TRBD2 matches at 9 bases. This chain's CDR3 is CASSLVAGGNYEQYF. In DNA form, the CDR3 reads TGTGCCAGCAGCTTAGTTGCGGGAGGGAACTACGAGCAGTACTTC.